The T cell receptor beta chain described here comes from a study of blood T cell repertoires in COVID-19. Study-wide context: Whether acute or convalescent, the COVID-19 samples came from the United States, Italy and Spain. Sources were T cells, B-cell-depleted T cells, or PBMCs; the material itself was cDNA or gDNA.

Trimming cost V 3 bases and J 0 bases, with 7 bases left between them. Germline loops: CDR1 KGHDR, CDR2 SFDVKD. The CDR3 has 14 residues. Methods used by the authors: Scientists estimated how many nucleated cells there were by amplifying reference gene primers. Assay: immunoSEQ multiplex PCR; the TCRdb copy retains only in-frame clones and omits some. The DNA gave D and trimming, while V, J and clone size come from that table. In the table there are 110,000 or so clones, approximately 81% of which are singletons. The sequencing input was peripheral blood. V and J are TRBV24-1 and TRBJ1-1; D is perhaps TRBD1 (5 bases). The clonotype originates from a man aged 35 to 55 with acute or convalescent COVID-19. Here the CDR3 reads CATSDRGVNTEAFF. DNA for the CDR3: TGTGCCACCAGTGATCGGGGGGTGAACACTGAAGCTTTCTTT.